This T cell receptor (beta chain) was captured in a study of cytomegalovirus exposure and HLA in healthy donors. Study-wide results and limits: CMV serostatus was the only immune exposure information that was available. A list of about 160 TCR beta chains associated with cytomegalovirus was given.

Both 60 Vbeta primers and 13 Jbeta primers went into the PCR. The authors' processing: Later, an analysis found about 80 million unique TCR beta chains, and 8.5 million to 14 million of these were shared. Sequencing used immunoSEQ multiplex PCR; TCRdb keeps in-frame clones, though not all of them. V and J calls and clone size are as listed in that table; D and trimming were resolved from the DNA. The table includes tens of thousands of clones, 65% to 85% detected once. V gave up 0 bases and J gave up 0 bases, with 7 bases separating them. The CDR3 extends over 14 amino acids. Germline V CDR1 and CDR2: SGDLS, YYNGEE. With regard to this clone: Its cognate antigen is unknown.

The specimen sequenced was PBMCs. The clonotype comes from a woman aged 25-40 years in good health and CMV-seronegative. J is TRBJ2-7 and V is TRBV9, with D hard to call. CDR3 region: CASSVGGFSYEQYF. The CDR3 coding sequence is TGTGCCAGCAGCGTAGGCGGTTTCTCCTACGAGCAGTACTTC.